The present T cell receptor (beta chain) was sequenced within a study of regulatory T cells in long-lasting Graves disease. As for the study in general: Over 5 years of antithyroid drugs with positive TSH receptor antibodies was taken to mean persistent Graves' disease.

Arm-PCR of CDR3 regions with iRepertoire HTBI primers generated TCR beta libraries. TCRdb called the multiplex PCR reads again in MiXCR, with one record for every CDR3 protein. Of more than 650,000 distinct CDR3 sequences in the sample, 30% were seen once. CDR3 length equals 14 residues. CDR1 and CDR2 (germline): KGHSH, LQKENI. Trimming cost V 6 bases and J 3 bases; bases outside gene matches: 4. General observations from the study: It was in persistent disease that TRBV28, TRBJ1-2 and TRBJ2-5 were favored.

The sample's time point: persistent/refractory GD, antithyroid drugs over 5 years with positive TRAb. Generation of the TCR library employed RNA extracted from PBMCs. Comments on this clonotype: What it binds is not known.

The chain couples TRBV18 to TRBJ1-5; 8 bases map to TRBD1. This TCR came from a female donor with Graves disease. Specimen: peripheral blood mononuclear cells (PBMCs), collected when the disease was refractory, from a patient treated with antithyroid drugs. The CDR3 DNA reads as TGTGCCAGCTCGCCGGGACAGGACAATCAGCCCCAGCATTTT. Translated: CASSPGQDNQPQHF.